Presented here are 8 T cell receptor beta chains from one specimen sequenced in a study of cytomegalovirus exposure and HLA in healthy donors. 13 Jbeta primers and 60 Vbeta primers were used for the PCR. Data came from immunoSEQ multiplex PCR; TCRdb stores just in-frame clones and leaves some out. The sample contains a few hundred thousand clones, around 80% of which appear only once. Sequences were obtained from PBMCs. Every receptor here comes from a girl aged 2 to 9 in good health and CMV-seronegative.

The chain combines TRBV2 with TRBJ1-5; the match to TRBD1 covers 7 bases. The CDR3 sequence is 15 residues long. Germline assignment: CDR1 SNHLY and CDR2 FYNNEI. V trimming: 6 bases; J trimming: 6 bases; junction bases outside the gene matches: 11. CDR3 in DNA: TGTGCCAGCAGACTGATACAGGGGTATGGTCAGCCCCAGCATTTT. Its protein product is CASRLIQGYGQPQHF.

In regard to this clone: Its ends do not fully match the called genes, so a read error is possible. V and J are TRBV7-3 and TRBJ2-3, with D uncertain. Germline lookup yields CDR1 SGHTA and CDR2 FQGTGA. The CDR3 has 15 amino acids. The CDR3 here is CASSLTLSGTDTQYF. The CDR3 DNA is TGTGCCAGCAGCCTAACACTAAGTGGCACAGATACGCAGTATTTT.

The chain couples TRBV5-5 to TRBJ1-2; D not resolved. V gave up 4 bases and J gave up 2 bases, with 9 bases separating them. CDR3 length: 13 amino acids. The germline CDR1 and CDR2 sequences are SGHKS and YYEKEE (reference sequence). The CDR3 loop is CASSLAGNYGYTF. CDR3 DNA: TGTGCCAGCAGCCTCGCCGGGAACTATGGCTACACCTTC.

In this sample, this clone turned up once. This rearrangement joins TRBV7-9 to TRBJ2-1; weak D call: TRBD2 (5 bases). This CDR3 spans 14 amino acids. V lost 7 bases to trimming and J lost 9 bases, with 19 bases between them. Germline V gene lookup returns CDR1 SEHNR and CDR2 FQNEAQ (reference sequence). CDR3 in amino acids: CASKLGNMRGEQFF. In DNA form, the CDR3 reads TGTGCCAGCAAACTAGGTAATATGAGAGGTGAGCAGTTCTTC.

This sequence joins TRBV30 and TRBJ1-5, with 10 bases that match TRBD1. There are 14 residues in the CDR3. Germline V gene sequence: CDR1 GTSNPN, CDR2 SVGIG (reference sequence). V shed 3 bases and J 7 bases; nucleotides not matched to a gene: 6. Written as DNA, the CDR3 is TGTGCCTGGAGGGACAGGGGGGGTGAGCAGCCCCAGCATTTT. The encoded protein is CAWRDRGGEQPQHF.

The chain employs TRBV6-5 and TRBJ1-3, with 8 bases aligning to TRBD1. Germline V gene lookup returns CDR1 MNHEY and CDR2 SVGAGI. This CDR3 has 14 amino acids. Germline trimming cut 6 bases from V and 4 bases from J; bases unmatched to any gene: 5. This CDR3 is CASRDTGGGNTIYF. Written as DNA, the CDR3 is TGTGCCAGCAGGGACACAGGGGGAGGAAACACCATATATTTT.

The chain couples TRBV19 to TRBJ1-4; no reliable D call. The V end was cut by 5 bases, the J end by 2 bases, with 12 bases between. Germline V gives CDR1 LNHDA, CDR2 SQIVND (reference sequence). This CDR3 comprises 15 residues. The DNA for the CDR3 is TGTGCCAGTAGTGTGTACAGCCTTACTAATGAAAAACTGTTTTTT. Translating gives CASSVYSLTNEKLFF.

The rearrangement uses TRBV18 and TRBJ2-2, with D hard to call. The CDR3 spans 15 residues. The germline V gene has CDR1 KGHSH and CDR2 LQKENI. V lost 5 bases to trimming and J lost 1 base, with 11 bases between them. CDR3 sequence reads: CASSFSDLNTGELFF. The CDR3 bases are TGTGCCAGCTCATTCTCAGATTTGAACACCGGGGAGCTGTTTTTT.